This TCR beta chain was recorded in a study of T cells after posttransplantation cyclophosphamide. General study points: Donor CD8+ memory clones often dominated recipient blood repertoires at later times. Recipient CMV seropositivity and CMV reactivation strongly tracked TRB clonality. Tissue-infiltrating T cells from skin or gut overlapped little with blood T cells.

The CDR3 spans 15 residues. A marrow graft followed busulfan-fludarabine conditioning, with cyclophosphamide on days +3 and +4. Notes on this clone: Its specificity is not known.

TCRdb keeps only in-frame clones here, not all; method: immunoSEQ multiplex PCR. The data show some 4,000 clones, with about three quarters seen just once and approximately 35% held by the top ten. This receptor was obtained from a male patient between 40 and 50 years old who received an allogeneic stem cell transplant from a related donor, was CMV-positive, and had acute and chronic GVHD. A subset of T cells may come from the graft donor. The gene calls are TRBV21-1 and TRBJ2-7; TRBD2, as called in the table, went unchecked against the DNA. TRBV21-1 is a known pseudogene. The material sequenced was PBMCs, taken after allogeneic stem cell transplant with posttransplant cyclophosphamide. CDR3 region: CASRPSRGSGRGQYF. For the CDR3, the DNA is TGTGCCAGCAGACCCTCCCGAGGTAGCGGGAGAGGGCAGTACTTC.